The clone carrying this T cell receptor (beta chain) was recorded a few times. The source of the sample is a study of blood T cells in healthy people across ages. Combining a sample-barcoded 5' primer with a J-beta primer mix, a second PCR ran for 7 to 11 cycles. One entry per CDR3 protein results from TCRdb running MiXCR on the 5' RACE reads. Found here are around 500,000 distinct CDR3 sequences, about 45% of them singletons; the top ten hold approximately 23%. Germline CDR1 is LGHNA and CDR2 is YSLEER. The length of the CDR3 is 15 residues. Trimming at V came to 0 bases and at J to 5 bases, leaving 7 bases not matched to a gene.

This chain joins TRBV4-3 and TRBJ2-7, with 7 bases fitting TRBD1. The source material was blood. This clonotype originated in a man at least 80 years old in good health. CDR3 nucleotide sequence: TGCGCCAGCAGCCAAGACTCGACAGGGTTCAACGAGCAGTACTTC. Residues: CASSQDSTGFNEQYF.